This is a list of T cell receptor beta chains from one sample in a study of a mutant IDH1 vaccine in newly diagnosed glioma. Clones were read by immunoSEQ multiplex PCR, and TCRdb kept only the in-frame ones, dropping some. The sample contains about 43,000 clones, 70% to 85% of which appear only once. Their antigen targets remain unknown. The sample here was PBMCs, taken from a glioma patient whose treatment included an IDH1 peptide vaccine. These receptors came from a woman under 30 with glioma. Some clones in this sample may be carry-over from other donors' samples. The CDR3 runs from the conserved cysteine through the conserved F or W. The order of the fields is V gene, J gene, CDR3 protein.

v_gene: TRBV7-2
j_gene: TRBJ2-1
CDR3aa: CASSSPGGRSSYNEQFF

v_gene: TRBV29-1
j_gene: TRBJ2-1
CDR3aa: CSVGAGSYNEQFF

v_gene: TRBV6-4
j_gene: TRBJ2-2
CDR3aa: CASSVSGSGTGELFF

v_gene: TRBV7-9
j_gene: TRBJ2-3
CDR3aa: CASSYPGGGGADTQYF

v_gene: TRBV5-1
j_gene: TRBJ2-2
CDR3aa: CASSLIAGSTGELFF

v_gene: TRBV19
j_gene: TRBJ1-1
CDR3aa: CASRRGQNTEAFF

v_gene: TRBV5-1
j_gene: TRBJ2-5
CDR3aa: CASSLEKQFPHQETQYF

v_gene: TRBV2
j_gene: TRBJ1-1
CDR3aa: CASSEAGPLNTEAFF

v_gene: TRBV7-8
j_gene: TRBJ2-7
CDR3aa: CASSFDREYEQYF

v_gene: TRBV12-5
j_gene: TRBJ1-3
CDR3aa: CASGLGLRETGNTIYF

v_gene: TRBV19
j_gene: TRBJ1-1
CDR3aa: CASSIWGYTEAFF

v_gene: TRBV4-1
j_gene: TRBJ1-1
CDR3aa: CASSRIRDRDMRTEAFF

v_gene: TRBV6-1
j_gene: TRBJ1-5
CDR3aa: CASGGNQPQHF

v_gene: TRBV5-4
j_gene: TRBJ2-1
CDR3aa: CASSSDRGRVTGDPPLFF

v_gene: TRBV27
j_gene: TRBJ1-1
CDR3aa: CASSVYSGTMNTEAFF

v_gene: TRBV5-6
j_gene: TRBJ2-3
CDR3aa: CASSLTASTDTQYF

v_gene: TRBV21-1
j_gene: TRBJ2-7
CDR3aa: CASSKGDLAYEQYF

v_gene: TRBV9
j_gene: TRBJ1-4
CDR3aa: CASSLDSTTNEKLFF

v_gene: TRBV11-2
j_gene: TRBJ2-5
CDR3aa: CASSLRGRESVQTQYF

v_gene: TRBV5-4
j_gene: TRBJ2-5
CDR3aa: CASSLLRAKETQYF

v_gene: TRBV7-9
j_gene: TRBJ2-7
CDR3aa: CASSLSDRGYEQYF

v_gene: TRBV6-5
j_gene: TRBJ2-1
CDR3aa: CASSYGTSGIYNEQFF

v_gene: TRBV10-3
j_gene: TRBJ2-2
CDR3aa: CAISARERSNTGELFF

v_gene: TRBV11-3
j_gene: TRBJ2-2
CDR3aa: CASTPWGSNTGELFF

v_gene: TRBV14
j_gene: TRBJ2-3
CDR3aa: CASSQVTGAATDTQYF

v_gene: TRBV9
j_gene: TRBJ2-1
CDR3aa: CASSPRAYAAGGPDEQFF

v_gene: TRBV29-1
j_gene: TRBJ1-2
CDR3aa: CSVALLQGNYGYTF

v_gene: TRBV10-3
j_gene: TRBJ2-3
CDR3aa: CAITAGEMDTQYF

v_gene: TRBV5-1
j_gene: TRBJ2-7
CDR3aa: CASSLEGVYSEQYF

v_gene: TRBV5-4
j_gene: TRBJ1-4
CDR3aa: CASSLAVTGNEKLFF

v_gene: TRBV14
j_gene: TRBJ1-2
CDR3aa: CASSLQQGVFYGYTF

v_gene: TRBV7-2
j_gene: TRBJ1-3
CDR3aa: CASSSSAGPNTIYF

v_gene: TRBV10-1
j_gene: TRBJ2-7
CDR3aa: CASSARDCNTYEQYF

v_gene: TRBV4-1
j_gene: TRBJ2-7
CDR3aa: CASSQISAGTGYREQYF

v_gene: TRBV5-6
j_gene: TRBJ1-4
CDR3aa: CASSGYRGRRKTNEKLFF

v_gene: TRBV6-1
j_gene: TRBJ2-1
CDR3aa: CASSALWGTIRNEQFF

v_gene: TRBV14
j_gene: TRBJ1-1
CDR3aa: CASSQAQLKNTEAFF

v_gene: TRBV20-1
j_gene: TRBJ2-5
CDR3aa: CSALGWDSRYF

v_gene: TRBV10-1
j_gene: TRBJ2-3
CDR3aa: CASSEEDTQYF

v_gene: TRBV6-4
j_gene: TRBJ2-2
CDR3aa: CASSGATSGSTGELFF

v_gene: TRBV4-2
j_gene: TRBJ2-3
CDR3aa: CASSQVLAGASDTQYF

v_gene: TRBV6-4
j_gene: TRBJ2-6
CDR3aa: CASSDLGGSGANVLTF

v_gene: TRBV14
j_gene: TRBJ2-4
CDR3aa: CASSLGTGKGAAKNIQYF

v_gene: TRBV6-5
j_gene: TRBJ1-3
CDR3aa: CASSYQSGPGNTIYF

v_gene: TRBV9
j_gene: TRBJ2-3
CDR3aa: CASSVGLGGSGTDTQYF

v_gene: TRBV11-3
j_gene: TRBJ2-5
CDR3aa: CASSFLAAQETQYF

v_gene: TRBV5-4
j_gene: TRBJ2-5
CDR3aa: CASSLVGDTQYF

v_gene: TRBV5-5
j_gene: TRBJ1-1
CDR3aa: CASRLGPKVTEAFF

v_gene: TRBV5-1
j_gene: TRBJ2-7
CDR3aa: CASSSTSGRANEQYF

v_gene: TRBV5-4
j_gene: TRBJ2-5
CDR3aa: CASSSSFRTAGANQETQYF

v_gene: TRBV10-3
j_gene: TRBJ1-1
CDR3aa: CAISRGPNTEAFF

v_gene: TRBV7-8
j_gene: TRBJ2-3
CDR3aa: CASSFQGDTQYF

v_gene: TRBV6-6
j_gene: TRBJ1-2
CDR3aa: CASSYSLQGYGYTF